Listed here are 14 T cell receptor beta chains from one sample, sequenced in a study of spatial heterogeneity in lung cancer. As for time point: sample taken at primary tumor resection. Sequencing was performed on whole RNA extracted from tumor and nontumor lung tissue, or from frozen PBMC, and the material was left unsorted. TCRdb reanalysed the 5' RACE reads using MiXCR and keeps one entry per CDR3 protein. In the table there are some 37,000 distinct CDR3 sequences, less than 5.5% of which are singletons. This specimen was PBMCs, taken at surgery. The source is a female donor with early-stage non-small cell lung cancer.

Ten or more counts support this clonotype. The chain carries TRBV7-2 and TRBJ2-4, with D tentatively TRBD1 or TRBD2 (7 bases each). The CDR3 loop spans 16 amino acids. Trimming stripped 6 bases from V and 4 bases from J, with 19 bases between. The germline gives CDR1 SGHTA, CDR2 FQGNSA. CDR3 residues: CASSPGRGRSKNIQYF. CDR3 nucleotides: TGTGCCAGCAGTCCGGGGAGGGGGCGCAGTAAAAACATTCAGTACTTC.

This clonotype has a count of ten or more. The rearrangement joins TRBV5-1 to TRBJ2-7; D is unresolved. Trimming shortened V by 5 bases and J by 1 base, and 10 bases separated the two germline ends. Germline lookup yields CDR1 SGHRS and CDR2 YFSETQ. The CDR3 totals 13 residues. Here the CDR3 DNA reads TGCGCCAGCAGGGGCGCGTTGTCCTACGAGCAGTACTTC. Amino acids: CASRGALSYEQYF.

In this sample, this clonotype turned up many times. The rearrangement links TRBV5-6 to TRBJ1-5; D gene ambiguous. V was cut by 2 bases and J by 3 bases, with 15 bases left in between. CDR1 SGHDT and CDR2 YYEEEE come from the germline V gene. CDR3 length: 16 residues. CDR3 loop: CASSFASEGFNQPQHF. The DNA for the CDR3 is TGTGCCAGCAGCTTCGCGTCAGAAGGATTCAATCAGCCCCAGCATTTT.

This clonotype was counted at least ten times. J is TRBJ2-7 and V is TRBV27, with D unclear. Germline loops: CDR1 MNHEY, CDR2 SMNVEV (reference sequence). The length of the CDR3 is 14 residues. Trimming cost V 5 bases and J 0 bases, with 11 bases left between them. CDR3 DNA: TGTGCCAGCAGTCAGACACGTAGCTCCTACGAGCAGTACTTC. Encoded protein: CASSQTRSSYEQYF.

This clonotype has at least ten counts. The chain uses TRBV12-3 or TRBV12-4 and TRBJ2-6; D gene uncertain. The CDR3 is 14 residues long. Trimming pared 7 bases from V and 0 bases from J, leaving 7 bases between. The CDR3 sequence: CASTRISGANVLTF. The CDR3 DNA reads as TGTGCCAGCACTCGGATCTCTGGGGCCAACGTCCTGACTTTC.

This clonotype came up many times. The chain is built from TRBV18 and TRBJ2-7; tentative D call: TRBD2 (5 bases). Germline values: CDR1 KGHSH, CDR2 LQKENI. This CDR3 contains 13 residues. Trimming took off 2 bases at V and 3 bases at J, with 8 bases between the two ends. This CDR3 reads CASSPGGNYEQYF. The CDR3 bases are TGTGCCAGCTCACCAGGAGGTAACTACGAGCAGTACTTC.

This clonotype was counted ten times or more. The V call is TRBV3-1, the J call TRBJ2-2; D remains ambiguous. The CDR3 is 14 amino acids. Germline CDR1 LGHDT, CDR2 YNNKEL (reference sequence). The V end was cut by 0 bases, the J end by 3 bases, with 5 bases between. The CDR3 is CASSQDPYTGELFF. The CDR3 region has the DNA TGTGCCAGCAGCCAAGACCCCTACACCGGGGAGCTGTTTTTT.

This clonotype was counted ten times or more. The chain uses TRBV5-1 and TRBJ2-5, with 9 bases matching TRBD1. The CDR3 has 15 amino acids. Trimming removed 3 bases from V and 5 bases from J; junction bases left unmatched: 8. CDR1 is SGHRS, CDR2 YFSETQ, per germline. As DNA, the CDR3 is TGCGCCAGCAGCTACCAGGACAGGGGACGGGAGACCCAGTACTTC. The encoded protein is CASSYQDRGRETQYF.

At least ten counts were recorded for this clonotype. The chain is built from TRBV20-1 and TRBJ2-7; D is uncertain. There are 14 residues in the CDR3. V lost 3 bases, J lost 2 bases, and 14 bases lay in between. Germline V lookup: CDR1 DFQATT, CDR2 SNEGSKA (reference sequence). DNA for the CDR3: TGCAGTGCTAGTGCTCGGGCTAGTGCCTACGAGCAGTACTTC. Its protein product is CSASARASAYEQYF.

The chain is built from TRBV6-2 or TRBV6-3 and TRBJ2-7, with 7 bases matching TRBD2. The CDR3 loop spans 16 amino acids. Unmatched junction bases numbered 11, after V lost 2 bases and J lost 4 bases. CDR1 is MNHEY, CDR2 SVGEGT, per germline. CDR3 in amino acids: CASSYNGGSFSYEQYF. As DNA, the CDR3 is TGTGCCAGCAGTTACAATGGCGGGAGTTTTTCTTACGAGCAGTACTTC.

This clonotype was seen repeatedly, ten times or more. The V call is TRBV19, the J call TRBJ2-1, with D possibly matching TRBD2 (5 bases). Germline V gene lookup returns CDR1 LNHDA and CDR2 SQIVND (reference sequence). The CDR3 has 14 residues. V was shortened by 7 bases and J by 5 bases, with 15 bases between the two germline ends. The CDR3: CASTERTGNNEQFF. The CDR3 nucleotides are TGTGCCAGTACCGAACGGACTGGGAACAATGAGCAGTTCTTC.

A few counts support this clonotype. V is TRBV12-3 or TRBV12-4 and J is TRBJ2-7; D assignment may be TRBD1 or TRBD2 (5 bases each). The CDR3 runs to 14 residues. V was pared by 7 bases and J by 5 bases, with 18 bases between. Written as DNA, the CDR3 is TGTGCCAGCATTGACAGCGGCAGGCTCCACGAGCAGTACTTC. Protein product: CASIDSGRLHEQYF.

This clonotype has only a few counts. This rearrangement joins TRBV5-4 to TRBJ1-2, with TRBD1 as a possible D gene (5 bases). Germline V gene sequence: CDR1 SGHNT, CDR2 YYREEE (reference sequence). Trimming pared 3 bases from V and 0 bases from J, leaving 15 bases between. CDR3 length: 16 amino acids. CDR3: CASSSGGADSNYGYTF. DNA of the CDR3: TGTGCCAGCAGCTCTGGCGGGGCGGACTCTAACTATGGCTACACCTTC.

The chain employs TRBV4-1 and TRBJ2-5, with TRBD2 as a possible D gene (5 bases). CDR3 length: 16 amino acids. V was shortened by 2 bases and J by 9 bases, with 22 bases between the two germline ends. The germline gives CDR1 MGHRA, CDR2 YSYEKL. CDR3 in amino acids: CASSQILGASPGAQYF. The DNA for the CDR3 is TGCGCCAGCAGCCAAATATTAGGTGCTAGCCCTGGTGCCCAGTACTTC.